The clone carrying this TCR beta chain was recorded a few times. Each CDR3 protein gets one entry after TCRdb re-called the 5' RACE reads with MiXCR. The sample lists roughly 610,000 distinct CDR3 sequences, 15% to 20% occurring once. The data were obtained in a study of T-cell memory formation after mild COVID-19. Trimming stripped 9 bases from V and 1 base from J, with 7 bases between. This CDR3 region has 11 residues. Germline loops: CDR1 LNHDA, CDR2 SQIVND (reference sequence). The sequencing input was PBMCs or a T cell subset sorted from them (not recorded which). V is TRBV19 and J is TRBJ2-7, with a possible D match to TRBD1 (6 bases). This receptor was identified in an adult woman who had mild COVID-19 (a few samples of this study predate the infection). Cell type and time point are not known. For the CDR3, the DNA is TGTGCCAGAGACAGGTCCTACGAGCAGTACTTC. As protein: CARDRSYEQYF.